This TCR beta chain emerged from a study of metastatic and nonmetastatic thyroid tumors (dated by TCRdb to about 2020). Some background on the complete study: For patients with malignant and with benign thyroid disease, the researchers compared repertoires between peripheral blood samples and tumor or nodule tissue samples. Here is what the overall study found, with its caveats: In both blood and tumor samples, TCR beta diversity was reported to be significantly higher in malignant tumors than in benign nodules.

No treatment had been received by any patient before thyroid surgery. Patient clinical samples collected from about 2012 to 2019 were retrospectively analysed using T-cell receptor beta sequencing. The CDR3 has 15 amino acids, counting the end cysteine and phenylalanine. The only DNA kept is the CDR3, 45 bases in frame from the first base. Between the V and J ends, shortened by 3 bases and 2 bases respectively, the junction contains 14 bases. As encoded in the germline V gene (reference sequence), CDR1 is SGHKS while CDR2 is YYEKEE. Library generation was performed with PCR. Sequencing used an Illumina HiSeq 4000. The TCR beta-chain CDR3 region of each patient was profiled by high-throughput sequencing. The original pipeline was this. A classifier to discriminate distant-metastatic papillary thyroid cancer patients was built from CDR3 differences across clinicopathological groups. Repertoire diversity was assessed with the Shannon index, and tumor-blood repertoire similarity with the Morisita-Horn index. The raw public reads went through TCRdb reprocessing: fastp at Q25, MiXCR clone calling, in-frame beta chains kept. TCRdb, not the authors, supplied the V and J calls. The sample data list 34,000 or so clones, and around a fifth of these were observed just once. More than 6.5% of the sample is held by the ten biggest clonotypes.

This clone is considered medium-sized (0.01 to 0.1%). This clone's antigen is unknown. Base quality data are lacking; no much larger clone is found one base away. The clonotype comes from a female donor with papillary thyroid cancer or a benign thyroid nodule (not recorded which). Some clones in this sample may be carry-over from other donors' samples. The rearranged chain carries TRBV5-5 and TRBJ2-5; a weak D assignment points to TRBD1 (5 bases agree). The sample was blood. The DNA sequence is TGTGCCAGCAGCTCCTGGGCAGGGATGCAAGAGACCCAGTACTTC. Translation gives CASSSWAGMQETQYF.